One and the same sample provided the 24 T cell receptor beta chains below, sequenced in a study of cytomegalovirus exposure and HLA in healthy donors. The PCR contained 60 Vbeta and 13 Jbeta primers. Clones were read by immunoSEQ multiplex PCR, and TCRdb kept only the in-frame ones, dropping some. The repertoire includes about 110,000 clones, 79% of them detected once, and around 3% sits in the top ten. The sequencing sample was made of PBMCs. Receptors were obtained from a woman in her forties in good health and CMV-seronegative.

The chain combines TRBV29-1 with TRBJ2-5, with 9 bases matching TRBD2. CDR1 and CDR2 (germline): SQVTM, ANQGSEA. With 4 bases clipped from V and 2 bases from J, the junction kept 11 bases outside the gene matches. This CDR3 is 16 amino acids long. The DNA for the CDR3 is TGCAGCGTTGCCCGCCAGCTAGCGGGACTACAAGAGACCCAGTACTTC. Its protein product is CSVARQLAGLQETQYF.

This chain joins TRBV18 and TRBJ1-1, with TRBD1 identical over 8 bases. V trimming: 2 bases; J trimming: 4 bases; junction bases outside the gene matches: 18. CDR3 length equals 19 residues. Germline assignment: CDR1 KGHSH and CDR2 LQKENI. The CDR3 DNA reads as TGTGCCAGCTCACCAAGGGTCCCCCAGGGGGCTGTCGGTATCACTGAAGCTTTCTTT. Translating gives CASSPRVPQGAVGITEAFF.

The chain employs TRBV2 and TRBJ1-1; possibly TRBD1 for D (6 bases). The germline V gene has CDR1 SNHLY and CDR2 FYNNEI. The CDR3 consists of 12 residues. V lost 5 bases and J 7 bases, leaving 11 bases between the germline ends. CDR3: CASSTDSFEAFF. The CDR3 coding sequence is TGTGCCAGCAGTACGGACAGCTTTGAAGCTTTCTTT.

This clone was seen a few times. This chain joins TRBV20-1 and TRBJ2-7, with a possible D match to TRBD1 (5 bases). Germline CDR1 and CDR2: DFQATT and SNEGSKA (reference sequence). The CDR3 is made up of 11 amino acids. Trimming removed 4 bases at V and 3 bases at J, with 7 bases between. CDR3 nucleotides: TGCAGTGCTACAGGGAACTACGAGCAGTACTTC. Translated: CSATGNYEQYF.

The CDR3 loop is CASSRQGVGMSNQPQHF. CDR3 DNA sequence: TGTGCCAGTAGTAGACAGGGGGTAGGTATGAGCAATCAGCCCCAGCATTTT. The chain is built from TRBV19 and TRBJ1-5, with 9 bases fitting TRBD1. This CDR3 comprises 17 residues. CDR1 and CDR2 from the germline V gene are LNHDA and SQIVND (reference sequence). J was trimmed by 1 base and V by 4 bases; bases with no gene match: 8. Filled out from reference TRBV19 and TRBJ1-5, the complete variable domain reads DGGITQSPKYLFRKEGQNVTLSCEQNLNHDAMYWYRQDPGQGLRLIYYSQIVNDFQKGDIAEGYSVSREKKESFPLTVTSAQKNPTAFYLCASSRQGVGMSNQPQHFGDGTRLSIL.

The CDR3 DNA follows: TGTGCCAGCAGGAATAGCGGGGGGAGTACCTACGAGCAGTACTTC. Translating it yields CASRNSGGSTYEQYF. This chain uses TRBV6-5 with TRBJ2-7; TRBD2 aligns across 10 bases. CDR3 length: 15 amino acids. Trimming removed 6 bases from V and 2 bases from J; junction bases left unmatched: 7. Germline V CDR1 and CDR2: MNHEY, SVGAGI.

This chain links TRBV6-5 with TRBJ1-6; 7 bases agree with TRBD1. The CDR3 runs to 15 residues. J gave up 9 bases and V 2 bases, and 7 bases lay outside the gene matches. Germline V CDR1 and CDR2: MNHEY, SVGAGI. The CDR3 DNA reads TGTGCCAGCAGTTACGGACAGGCACGGAGTTCACCCCTCCACTTT. The encoded protein is CASSYGQARSSPLHF.

The CDR3 DNA sequence: TGTGCCAGCAGCTCGGGACTAGCGGGAGTAAATACGCAGTATTTT. It encodes CASSSGLAGVNTQYF. The chain is built from TRBV7-2 and TRBJ2-3; TRBD2 matches 14 bases. CDR3 size: 15 residues. V trimming: 4 bases; J trimming: 7 bases; junction bases outside the gene matches: 4. Germline loops: CDR1 SGHTA, CDR2 FQGNSA.

J is TRBJ2-1 and V is TRBV4-3; TRBD2 matches at 10 bases. Germline V gene data show CDR1 as LGHNA and CDR2 as YSLEER. After removal of 1 base from V and 3 bases from J, the junction contained 6 bases not matched to a gene. This CDR3 spans 17 amino acids. CDR3 in amino acids: CASSQGVAGGGYNEQFF. The DNA for the CDR3 is TGCGCCAGCAGCCAAGGGGTAGCGGGAGGCGGCTACAATGAGCAGTTCTTC.

Of note for this clone: Other DNA sequences of this sample code for an identical CDR3. The chain recombines TRBV30 with TRBJ2-7; TRBD2 matches at 7 bases. V lost 0 bases, J lost 0 bases, and 2 bases stayed unmatched. The CDR3 runs to 14 residues. Germline V lookup: CDR1 GTSNPN, CDR2 SVGIG (reference sequence). The CDR3, as DNA: TGTGCCTGGAGTGTGGGGGGGAGCTCCTACGAGCAGTACTTC. This codes for CAWSVGGSSYEQYF.

The gene calls are TRBV28 and TRBJ2-3; 7 bases match TRBD2. Germline V gives CDR1 MDHEN, CDR2 SYDVKM. J gave up 0 bases and V 2 bases, and 2 bases lay outside the gene matches. The CDR3 is 15 residues long. The CDR3 nucleotides are TGTGCCAGCAGTTTAGCGGGACTAAGCACAGATACGCAGTATTTT. Translating it yields CASSLAGLSTDTQYF.

In its sample, this clone was seen a few times. The chain joins TRBV11-3 to TRBJ2-1; 7 bases match TRBD2. The germline CDR1 and CDR2 sequences are SGHNT and YENEEA. The CDR3 has 15 amino acids. With 1 base clipped from V and 4 bases from J, the junction kept 4 bases outside the gene matches. The CDR3 DNA reads TGTGCCAGCAGCTTAGGTAGCGGGCCTTACAATGAGCAGTTCTTC. It codes for CASSLGSGPYNEQFF.

V and J are TRBV27 and TRBJ1-2, with 10 bases aligning to TRBD1. J gave up 3 bases and V 9 bases, and 13 bases lay outside the gene matches. This CDR3 has 16 amino acids. The germline V gene encodes CDR1 MNHEY and CDR2 SMNVEV (reference sequence). The CDR3: CASGRGQGSMHYGYTF. The CDR3 region has the DNA TGTGCCAGTGGAAGGGGACAGGGGAGTATGCACTATGGCTACACCTTC.

As DNA, the CDR3 is TGTGCCAGTAGTACACGAGGACAGGCTGAAAAACTGTTTTTT. It yields the protein CASSTRGQAEKLFF. The chain combines TRBV19 with TRBJ1-4; 7 bases are shared with TRBD1. The ends lost 4 bases at V and 7 bases at J; junction bases unmatched: 6. Germline-derived CDR1 and CDR2 are LNHDA and SQIVND (reference sequence). The CDR3 runs 14 residues.

The gene calls are TRBV7-9 and TRBJ2-5, with D unresolved. Deletions cut 5 bases from V and 4 bases from J, with 14 bases between. This CDR3 has 14 amino acids. The germline V gene encodes CDR1 SEHNR and CDR2 FQNEAQ (reference sequence). CDR3 in DNA: TGTGCCAGCAGCCCCACCTTAGTTGGAGAGACCCAGTACTTC. It is translated as CASSPTLVGETQYF.

CDR3 residues: CASSFVAGAHNQPQHF. The CDR3, as DNA: TGTGCCAGCAGCTTCGTGGCAGGGGCGCATAATCAGCCCCAGCATTTT. The chain couples TRBV7-9 to TRBJ1-5, with D tentatively TRBD1 (6 bases). V shed 3 bases and J shed 4 bases, with 16 bases lying between them. Germline V gene lookup returns CDR1 SEHNR and CDR2 FQNEAQ (reference sequence). The CDR3 runs 16 residues.

The table lists this clone with a few counts. The J gene is TRBJ2-7, the V gene TRBV7-2; D uncertain. The germline V and J ends were trimmed by 5 bases and 2 bases, with 10 bases remaining between them. Germline V CDR1 and CDR2: SGHTA, FQGNSA. The CDR3 contains 13 residues. CDR3 sequence reads: CASSQAEAYEQYF. As DNA, the CDR3 is TGTGCCAGCAGCCAAGCAGAGGCCTACGAGCAGTACTTC.

The rearrangement uses TRBV18 and TRBJ2-2, with 8 bases that match TRBD2. The CDR3 loop spans 13 amino acids. Germline CDR1 KGHSH, CDR2 LQKENI. Germline trimming cut 6 bases from V and 11 bases from J; bases unmatched to any gene: 8. CDR3 loop: CASSLSGGEELFF. The CDR3 DNA is TGTGCCAGCTCCCTCTCGGGAGGGGAAGAGCTGTTTTTT.

The J gene is TRBJ2-5, the V gene TRBV6-5; maybe TRBD1 (5 bases). This CDR3 is built from 13 residues. Trimming stripped 6 bases from V and 0 bases from J, with 8 bases between. Per the germline V gene, CDR1 is MNHEY and CDR2 is SVGAGI. Here the CDR3 DNA reads TGTGCCAGCAGCCTGACAGACCAAGAGACCCAGTACTTC. Translating gives CASSLTDQETQYF.

This clone was found many times. V is TRBV4-3 and J is TRBJ2-7; 12 bases align to TRBD2. Trimming took 4 bases from V and 7 from J; bases not matched to a gene: 5. The CDR3 is made up of 14 amino acids. The germline CDR1 and CDR2 sequences are LGHNA and YSLEER. CDR3 sequence (DNA): TGCGCCAGCAGCCGAAGGCTAGCGGGAGGGGAGCAGTACTTC. Translation: CASSRRLAGGEQYF.

J is TRBJ1-5 and V is TRBV10-3; D is perhaps TRBD1 (6 bases). CDR1 and CDR2 (germline): ENHRY, SYGVKD. V lost 0 bases, J lost 9 bases, and 18 bases lay in between. The CDR3 length is 16 residues. The CDR3 nucleotides read TGTGCCATCAGTGAGTCGAGAGGGGGACCTATACTGCCCCAGCATTTT. As protein: CAISESRGGPILPQHF.

V usage is TRBV7-2 and J usage is TRBJ1-5; the D is unclear. CDR3 length: 14 amino acids. Per the germline V gene, CDR1 is SGHTA and CDR2 is FQGNSA. The V end was cut by 4 bases, the J end by 2 bases, with 9 bases between. The CDR3 sequence: CASSWQSRNQPQHF. CDR3 bases: TGTGCCAGCAGCTGGCAGTCTCGCAATCAGCCCCAGCATTTT.

This clone has more than one count but fewer than ten. The rearrangement links TRBV11-2 to TRBJ2-2; perhaps TRBD2 as D (6 bases). This CDR3 is 16 amino acids long. In germline, CDR1 is SGHAT, CDR2 FQNNGV. Between the trimmed V and J ends, which lost 5 bases and 1 base, there was a span of 14 bases. The CDR3 region is CASSKRDSQNTGELFF. As DNA, the CDR3 is TGTGCCAGCAGCAAAAGGGACTCCCAGAACACCGGGGAGCTGTTTTTT. The full variable domain, rest sourced from reference TRBV11-2 and TRBJ2-2, is EAGVAQSPRYKIIEKRQSVAFWCNPISGHATLYWYQQILGQGPKLLIQFQNNGVVDDSQLPKDRFSAERLKGVDSTLKIQPAKLEDSAVYLCASSKRDSQNTGELFFGEGSRLTVL.

V usage is TRBV2 and J usage is TRBJ1-1; tentatively, D is TRBD1 (5 bases). Germline CDR1 reads SNHLY; CDR2 reads FYNNEI. The CDR3 contains 15 residues. V shed 7 bases and J shed 1 base, with 16 bases lying between them. The CDR3, as DNA: TGTGCCAGCACCGGGACGGGGGGGAAGAACACTGAAGCTTTCTTT. Residues: CASTGTGGKNTEAFF.